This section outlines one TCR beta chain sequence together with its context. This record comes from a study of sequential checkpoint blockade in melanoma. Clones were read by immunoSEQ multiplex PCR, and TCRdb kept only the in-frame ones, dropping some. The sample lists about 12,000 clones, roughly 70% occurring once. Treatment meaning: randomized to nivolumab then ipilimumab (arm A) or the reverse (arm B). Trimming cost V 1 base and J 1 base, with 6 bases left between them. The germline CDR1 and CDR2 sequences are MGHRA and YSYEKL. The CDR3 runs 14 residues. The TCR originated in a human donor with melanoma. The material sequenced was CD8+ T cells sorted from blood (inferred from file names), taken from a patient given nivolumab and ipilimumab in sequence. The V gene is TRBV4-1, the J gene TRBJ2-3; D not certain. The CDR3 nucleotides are TGCGCCAGCAGCCAAGTCGAGGGCACAGATACGCAGTATTTT. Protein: CASSQVEGTDTQYF.